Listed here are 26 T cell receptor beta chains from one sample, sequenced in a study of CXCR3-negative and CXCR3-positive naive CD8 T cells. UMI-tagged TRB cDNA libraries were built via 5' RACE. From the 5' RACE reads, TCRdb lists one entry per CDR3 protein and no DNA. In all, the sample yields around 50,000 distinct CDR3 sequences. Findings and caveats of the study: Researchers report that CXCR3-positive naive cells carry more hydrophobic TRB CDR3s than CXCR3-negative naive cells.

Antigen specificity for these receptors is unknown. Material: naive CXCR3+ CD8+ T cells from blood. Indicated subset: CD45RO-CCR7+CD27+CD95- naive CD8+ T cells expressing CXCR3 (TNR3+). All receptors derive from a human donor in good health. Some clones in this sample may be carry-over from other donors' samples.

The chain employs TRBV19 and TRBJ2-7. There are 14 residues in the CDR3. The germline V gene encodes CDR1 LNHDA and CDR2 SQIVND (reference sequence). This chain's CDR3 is CASSIPDESDEQYF.

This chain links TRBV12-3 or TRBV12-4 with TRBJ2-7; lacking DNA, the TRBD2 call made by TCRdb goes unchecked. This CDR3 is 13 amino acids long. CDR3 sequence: CASSSVRAGEQYF.

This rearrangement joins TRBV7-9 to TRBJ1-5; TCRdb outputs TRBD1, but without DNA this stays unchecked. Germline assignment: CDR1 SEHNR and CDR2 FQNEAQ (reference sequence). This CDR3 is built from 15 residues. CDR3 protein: CASSPREADNQPQHF.

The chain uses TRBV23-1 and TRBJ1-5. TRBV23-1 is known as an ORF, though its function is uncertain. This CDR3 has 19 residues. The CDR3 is CASSQPHRGPRFLNQPQHF.

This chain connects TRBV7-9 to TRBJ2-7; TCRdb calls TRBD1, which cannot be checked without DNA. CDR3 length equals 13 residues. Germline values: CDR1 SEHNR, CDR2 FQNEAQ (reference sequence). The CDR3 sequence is CASGDQSSYEQYF.

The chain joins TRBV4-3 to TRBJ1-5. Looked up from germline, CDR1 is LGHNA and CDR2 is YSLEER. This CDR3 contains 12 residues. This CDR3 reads CASSQDDQPQHF.

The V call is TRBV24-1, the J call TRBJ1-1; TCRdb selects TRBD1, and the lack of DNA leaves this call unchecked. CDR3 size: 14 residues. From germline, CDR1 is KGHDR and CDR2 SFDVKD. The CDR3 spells CATSDGTGNTEAFF.

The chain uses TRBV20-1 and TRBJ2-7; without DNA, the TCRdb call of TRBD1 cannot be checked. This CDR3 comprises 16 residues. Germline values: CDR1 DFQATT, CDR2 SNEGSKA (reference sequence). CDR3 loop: CSARDLVGGTTYEQYF.

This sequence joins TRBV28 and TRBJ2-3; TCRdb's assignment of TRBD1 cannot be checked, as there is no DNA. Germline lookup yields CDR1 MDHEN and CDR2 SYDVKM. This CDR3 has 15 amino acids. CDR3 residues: CASSPDIPSTDTQYF.

The CDR3 region is CASSFSLEQYF. This sequence joins TRBV5-1 and TRBJ2-7. The CDR3 consists of 11 residues. The germline gives CDR1 SGHRS, CDR2 YFSETQ.

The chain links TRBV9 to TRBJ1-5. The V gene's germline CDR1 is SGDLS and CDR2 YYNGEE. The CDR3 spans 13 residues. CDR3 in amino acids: CASSSGQTQPQHF.

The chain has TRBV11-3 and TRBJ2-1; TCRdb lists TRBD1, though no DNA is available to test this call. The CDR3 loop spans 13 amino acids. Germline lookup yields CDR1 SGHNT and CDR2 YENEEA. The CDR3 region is CASSPGTFNEQFF.

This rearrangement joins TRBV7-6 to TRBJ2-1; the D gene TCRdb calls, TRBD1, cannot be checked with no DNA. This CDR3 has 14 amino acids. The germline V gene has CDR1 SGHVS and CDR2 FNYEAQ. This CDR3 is CASSLRDPNNEQFF.

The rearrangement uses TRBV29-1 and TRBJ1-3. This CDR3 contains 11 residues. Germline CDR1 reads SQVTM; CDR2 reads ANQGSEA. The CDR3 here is CSVAIGNTIYF.

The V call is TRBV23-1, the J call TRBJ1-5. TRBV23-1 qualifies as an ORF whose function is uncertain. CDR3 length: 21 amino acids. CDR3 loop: CASSQSGRIRKIRRDNQPQHF.

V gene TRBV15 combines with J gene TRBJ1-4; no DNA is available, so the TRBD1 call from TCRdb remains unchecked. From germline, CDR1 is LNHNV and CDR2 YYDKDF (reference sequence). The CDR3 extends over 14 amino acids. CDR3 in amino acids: CATNRGASNEKLFF. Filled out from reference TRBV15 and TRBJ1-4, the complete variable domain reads DAMVIQNPRYQVTQFGKPVTLSCSQTLNHNVMYWYQQKSSQAPKLLFHYYDKDFNNEADTPDNFQSRRPNTSFCFLDIRSPGLGDTAMYLCATNRGASNEKLFFGSGTQLSVL.

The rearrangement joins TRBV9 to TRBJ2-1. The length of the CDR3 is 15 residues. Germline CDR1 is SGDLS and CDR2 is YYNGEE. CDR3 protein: CASSVVGRTDNEQFF.

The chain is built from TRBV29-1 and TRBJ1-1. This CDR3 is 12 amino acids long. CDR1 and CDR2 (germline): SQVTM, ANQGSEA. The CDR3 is CSGGVNNPESFF.

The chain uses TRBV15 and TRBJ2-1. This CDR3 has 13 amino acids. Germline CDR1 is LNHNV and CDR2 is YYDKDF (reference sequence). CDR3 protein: CATSDGSYNEQFF. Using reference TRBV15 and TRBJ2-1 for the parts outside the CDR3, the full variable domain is DAMVIQNPRYQVTQFGKPVTLSCSQTLNHNVMYWYQQKSSQAPKLLFHYYDKDFNNEADTPDNFQSRRPNTSFCFLDIRSPGLGDTAMYLCATSDGSYNEQFFGPGTRLTVL.

The CDR3 here is CASSLGSGDDQPQHF. This chain joins TRBV7-6 and TRBJ1-5; TCRdb reports TRBD1, a call that lacks DNA to check it against. Germline V gene sequence: CDR1 SGHVS, CDR2 FNYEAQ. The CDR3 is 15 residues long.

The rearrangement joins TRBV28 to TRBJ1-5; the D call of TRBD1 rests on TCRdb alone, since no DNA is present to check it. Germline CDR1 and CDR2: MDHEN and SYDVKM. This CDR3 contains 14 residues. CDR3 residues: CASSVGQGYQPQHF. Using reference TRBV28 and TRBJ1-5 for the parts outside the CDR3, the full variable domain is DVKVTQSSRYLVKRTGEKVFLECVQDMDHENMFWYRQDPGLGLRLIYFSYDVKMKEKGDIPEGYSVSREKKERFSLILESASTNQTSMYLCASSVGQGYQPQHFGDGTRLSIL.

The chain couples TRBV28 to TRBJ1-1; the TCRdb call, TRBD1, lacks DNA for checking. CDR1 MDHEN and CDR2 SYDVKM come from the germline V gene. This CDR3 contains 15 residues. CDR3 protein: CASREITRASSEAFF.

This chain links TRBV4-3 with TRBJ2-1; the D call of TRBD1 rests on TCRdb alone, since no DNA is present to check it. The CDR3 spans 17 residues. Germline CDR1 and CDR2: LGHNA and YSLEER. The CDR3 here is CASSQVVQGLTYNEQFF.

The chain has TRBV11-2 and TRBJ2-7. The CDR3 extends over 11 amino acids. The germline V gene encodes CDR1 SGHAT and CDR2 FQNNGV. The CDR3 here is CATTTTYEQYF.

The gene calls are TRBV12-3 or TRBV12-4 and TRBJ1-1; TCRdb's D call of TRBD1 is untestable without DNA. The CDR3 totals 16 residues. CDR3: CASSPTGTAAFFGAFF.

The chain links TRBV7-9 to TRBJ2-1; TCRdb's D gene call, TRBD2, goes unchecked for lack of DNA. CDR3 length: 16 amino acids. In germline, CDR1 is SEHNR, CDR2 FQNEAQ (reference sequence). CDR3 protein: CASSFFSGGHYNEQFF.